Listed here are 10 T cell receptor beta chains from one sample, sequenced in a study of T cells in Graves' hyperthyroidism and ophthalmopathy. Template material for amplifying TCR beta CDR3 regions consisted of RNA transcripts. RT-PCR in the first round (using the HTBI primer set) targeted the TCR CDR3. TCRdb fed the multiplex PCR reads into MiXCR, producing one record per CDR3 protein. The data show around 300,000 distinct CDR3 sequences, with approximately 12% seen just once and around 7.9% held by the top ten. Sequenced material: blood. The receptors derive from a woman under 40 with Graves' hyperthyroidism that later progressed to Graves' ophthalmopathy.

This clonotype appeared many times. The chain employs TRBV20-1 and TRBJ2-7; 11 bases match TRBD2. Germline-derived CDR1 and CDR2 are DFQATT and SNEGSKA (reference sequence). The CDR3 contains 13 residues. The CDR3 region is CRVAGGPGYEQYF. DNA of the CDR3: TGCAGGGTAGCGGGAGGGCCAGGCTACGAGCAGTACTTC.

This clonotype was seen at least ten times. Here the CDR3 DNA reads TGTGCCATCAGTGAGTCGAGAGCTAGCGGGAGGCCTAGGACAGATACGCAGTATTTT. It specifies CAISESRASGRPRTDTQYF. V gene TRBV10-3 combines with J gene TRBJ2-3; 11 bases are a match to TRBD2. The length of the CDR3 is 19 residues. Germline V gene lookup returns CDR1 ENHRY and CDR2 SYGVKD. V trimming: 0 bases; J trimming: 3 bases; junction bases outside the gene matches: 11.

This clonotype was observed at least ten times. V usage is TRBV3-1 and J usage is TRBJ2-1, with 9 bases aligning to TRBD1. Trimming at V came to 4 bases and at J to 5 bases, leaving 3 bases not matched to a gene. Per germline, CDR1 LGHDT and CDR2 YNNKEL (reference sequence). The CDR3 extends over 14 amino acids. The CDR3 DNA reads TGTGCCAGCAGCCGGACAGGGGCCAACAATGAGCAGTTCTTC. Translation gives CASSRTGANNEQFF.

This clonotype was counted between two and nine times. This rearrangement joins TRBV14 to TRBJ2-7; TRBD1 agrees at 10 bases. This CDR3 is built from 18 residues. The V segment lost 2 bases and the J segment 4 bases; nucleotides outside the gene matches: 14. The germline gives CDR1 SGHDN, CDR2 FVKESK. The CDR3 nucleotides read TGTGCCAGCAGCCAACTTCCCCCTGGGCGGGACAGGGGATACGAGCAGTACTTC. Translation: CASSQLPPGRDRGYEQYF.

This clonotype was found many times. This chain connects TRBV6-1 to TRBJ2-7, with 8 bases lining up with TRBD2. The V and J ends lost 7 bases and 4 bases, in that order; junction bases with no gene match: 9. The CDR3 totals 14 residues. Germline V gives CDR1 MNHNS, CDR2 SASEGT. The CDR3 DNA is TGTGCCAGCACCAAAAGCGGGAGCTCTTACGAGCAGTACTTC. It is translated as CASTKSGSSYEQYF.

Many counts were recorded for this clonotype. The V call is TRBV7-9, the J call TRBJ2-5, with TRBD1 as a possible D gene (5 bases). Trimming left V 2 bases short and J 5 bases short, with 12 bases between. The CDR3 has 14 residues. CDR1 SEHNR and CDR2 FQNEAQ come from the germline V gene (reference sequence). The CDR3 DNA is TGTGCCAGCAGCTTAACAGGAAATGGGGAGACCCAGTACTTC. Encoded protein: CASSLTGNGETQYF.

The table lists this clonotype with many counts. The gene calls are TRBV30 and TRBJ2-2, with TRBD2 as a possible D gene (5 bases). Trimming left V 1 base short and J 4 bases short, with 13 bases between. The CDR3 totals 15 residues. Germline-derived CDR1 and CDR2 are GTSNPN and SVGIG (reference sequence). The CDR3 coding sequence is TGTGCCTGGAGTGGAGGGCCAACTCGCACCGGGGAGCTGTTTTTT. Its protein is CAWSGGPTRTGELFF.

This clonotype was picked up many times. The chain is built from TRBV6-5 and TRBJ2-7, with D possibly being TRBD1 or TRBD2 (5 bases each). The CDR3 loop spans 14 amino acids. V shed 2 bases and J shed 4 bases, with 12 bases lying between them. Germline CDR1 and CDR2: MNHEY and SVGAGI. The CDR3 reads CASSYGDRNYEQYF. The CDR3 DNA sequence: TGTGCCAGCAGTTACGGGGACCGGAATTACGAGCAGTACTTC.

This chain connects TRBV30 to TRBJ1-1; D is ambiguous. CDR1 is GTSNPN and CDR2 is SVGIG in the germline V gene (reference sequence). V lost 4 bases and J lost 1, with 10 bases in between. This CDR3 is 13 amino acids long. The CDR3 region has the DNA TGTGCCTGGAAGGGCGGCCGGAACACTGAAGCTTTCTTT. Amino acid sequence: CAWKGGRNTEAFF.

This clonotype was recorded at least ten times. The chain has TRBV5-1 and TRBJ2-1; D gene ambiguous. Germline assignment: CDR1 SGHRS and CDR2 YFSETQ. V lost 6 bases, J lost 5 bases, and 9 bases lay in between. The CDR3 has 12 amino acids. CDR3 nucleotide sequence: TGCGCCAGCACCGTTGCTAACAATGAGCAGTTCTTC. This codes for CASTVANNEQFF.